The 11 T cell receptor beta chains in this list originate from one sample, sequenced in a study of blood T cell repertoires in COVID-19. Some clones are missing from TCRdb's copy, which holds only in-frame ones; the method was immunoSEQ multiplex PCR. Altogether about 400,000 clones are present, 85% to 90% being singletons, with the ten largest covering 4% to 4.5%. Sequencing was done on a sample of peripheral blood. Receptors were obtained from a woman aged 25-40 years with acute or convalescent COVID-19.

The V gene is TRBV11-2, the J gene TRBJ2-2; no clear D gene. The CDR3 loop spans 14 amino acids. CDR1 and CDR2 from the germline V gene are SGHAT and FQNNGV. V dropped 1 base and J dropped 3 bases, with 6 bases sitting between them. The CDR3 protein is CASSLAKYTGELFF. In nucleotides, the CDR3 is TGTGCCAGCAGCTTAGCTAAGTACACCGGGGAGCTGTTTTTT.

There are a few counts of this clone. The rearrangement joins TRBV28 to TRBJ2-7; 10 bases align to TRBD1. This CDR3 is 15 amino acids long. With V trimmed by 6 bases and J by 3 bases, 8 bases remained unmatched. CDR1 and CDR2 (germline): MDHEN, SYDVKM. The CDR3, as DNA: TGTGCCAGCAGATCGACAGGGGGCCCTATCTACGAGCAGTACTTC. Its translation is CASRSTGGPIYEQYF.

The J gene is TRBJ1-2, the V gene TRBV18, with TRBD1 as a possible D gene (5 bases). The CDR3 has 14 residues. V was shortened by 1 base and J by 2 bases, with 8 bases between the two germline ends. Germline-derived CDR1 and CDR2 are KGHSH and LQKENI. The CDR3 DNA is TGTGCCAGCTCACCACAGGGGCGCAACTATGGCTACACCTTC. This sequence encodes CASSPQGRNYGYTF. The variable domain in full, with the rest retrieved from reference TRBV18 and TRBJ1-2, is NAGVMQNPRHLVRRRGQEARLRCSPMKGHSHVYWYRQLPEEGLKFMVYLQKENIIDESGMPKERFSAEFPKEGPSILRIQQVVRGDSAAYFCASSPQGRNYGYTFGSGTRLTVV.

This chain uses TRBV12-3 or TRBV12-4 with TRBJ2-5; D gene ambiguous. V lost 5 bases and J lost 2, with 6 bases in between. The CDR3 totals 12 residues. CDR3 loop: CASSPFQETQYF. CDR3 nucleotide sequence: TGTGCCAGCAGTCCATTTCAAGAGACCCAGTACTTC.

The chain recombines TRBV9 with TRBJ1-1; TRBD1 matches 7 bases. V lost 4 bases and J lost 1; bases outside the gene matches: 4. The CDR3 has 14 amino acids. Germline loops: CDR1 SGDLS, CDR2 YYNGEE. The CDR3: CASSPGTENTEAFF. The CDR3, as DNA: TGTGCCAGCAGCCCAGGGACAGAGAACACTGAAGCTTTCTTT.

This clone was recorded once. The chain carries TRBV7-3 and TRBJ2-1; tentative D call: TRBD1 (6 bases). This CDR3 comprises 16 residues. Germline CDR1 is SGHTA and CDR2 is FQGTGA. Trimming took off 6 bases at V and 0 bases at J, with 15 bases between the two ends. The chain's CDR3 is CASSPRQASSYNEQFF. DNA for the CDR3: TGTGCCAGCAGTCCGCGACAGGCGAGCTCCTACAATGAGCAGTTCTTC.

The chain combines TRBV27 with TRBJ2-6; D call uncertain. Per the germline V gene, CDR1 is MNHEY and CDR2 is SMNVEV (reference sequence). Trimming took 8 bases from V and 0 from J, leaving 20 bases between them. The CDR3 contains 18 residues. The CDR3: CASSRVGSSDSGANVLTF. The DNA for the CDR3 is TGTGCCAGCTCCCGTGTCGGTAGTTCTGACTCTGGGGCCAACGTCCTGACTTTC.

V usage is TRBV14 and J usage is TRBJ2-6; the D gene is possibly TRBD1 (6 bases). Germline V gene sequence: CDR1 SGHDN, CDR2 FVKESK. Trimming shortened V by 8 bases and J by 0 bases, and 14 bases separated the two germline ends. This CDR3 region has 16 residues. In DNA form, the CDR3 reads TGTGCCAGCTCCCGGGACACTCCCTCTGGGGCCAACGTCCTGACTTTC. Translated, it gives CASSRDTPSGANVLTF.

Concerning this clone itself: The junction departs from germline at one end; a sequencing error may be responsible. The V and J genes are TRBV30 and TRBJ1-1; D is possibly TRBD1 (5 bases). CDR1 is GTSNPN, CDR2 SVGIG, per germline (reference sequence). The CDR3 loop spans 12 amino acids. CDR3 sequence: CARRQNINEAFF. DNA for the CDR3: TGTGCCCGGAGACAGAATATTAATGAAGCTTTCTTT.

The V call is TRBV2, the J call TRBJ2-1; D is possibly TRBD1 (5 bases). V was pared by 8 bases and J by 7 bases, with 18 bases between. The CDR3 has 14 amino acids. CDR1 SNHLY and CDR2 FYNNEI come from the germline V gene. CDR3 bases: TGTGCCAGCCGGAGACAGTGGGCTCATAATGAGCAGTTCTTC. Amino acid sequence: CASRRQWAHNEQFF.

The rearrangement uses TRBV3-1 (or the pseudogene TRBV3-2) and TRBJ2-5; tentative D call: TRBD1 (5 bases). The ends were cut back, 0 bases at V and 5 bases at J, with 13 bases in the middle. CDR3 length: 15 residues. Germline values: CDR1 LGHDT, CDR2 YNNKEL (reference sequence). CDR3 in amino acids: CASSQDAGPRETQYF. In DNA, the CDR3 is TGTGCCAGCAGCCAAGATGCAGGGCCCAGGGAGACCCAGTACTTC.